The 32 T cell receptor beta chains presented below share a single source sample, sequenced in a study of T cells in Graves' hyperthyroidism and ophthalmopathy. TCR beta CDR3 regions were amplified from RNA transcripts. Initially, a first-round RT-PCR of the TCR CDR3 employed the HTBI primer set. TCRdb re-derived calls from the multiplex PCR reads in MiXCR, one entry per CDR3 protein. The profile shows around 400,000 distinct CDR3 sequences, about 25% of them singletons. Sequenced: blood. These receptors came from a man over 45 with Graves' hyperthyroidism.

This clonotype has a handful of counts. V usage is TRBV5-5 and J usage is TRBJ2-1; 8 nucleotides match TRBD1. CDR1 SGHKS and CDR2 YYEKEE come from the germline V gene (reference sequence). Trimming took 0 bases from V and 2 from J; bases not matched to a gene: 4. The CDR3 is 16 amino acids. This CDR3 is CASSLADREPYNEQFF. The CDR3 bases are TGTGCCAGCAGCTTGGCGGACAGGGAGCCCTACAATGAGCAGTTCTTC.

In regard to this clonotype: Just one base apart from a much larger clone, this may be a read error. The CDR3 nucleotides are TGTGCCAGCAGATCTGACAGGGGGCCCAGGCTGAGTGGCTACACCTTC. Protein: CASRSDRGPRLSGYTF. The chain carries TRBV12-3 or TRBV12-4 and TRBJ1-2, with 10 bases that match TRBD1. The junction had 14 bases not matched to a gene; V was cut back by 6 bases and J by 7 bases. The length of the CDR3 is 16 residues.

V gene TRBV9 combines with J gene TRBJ1-3; TRBD1 agrees at 12 bases. From germline, CDR1 is SGDLS and CDR2 YYNGEE. J gave up 2 bases and V 3 bases, and 3 bases lay outside the gene matches. The CDR3 loop spans 16 amino acids. The CDR3 sequence: CASSAGTGGTGNTIYF. The DNA of the CDR3 is TGTGCCAGCAGCGCGGGGACAGGGGGCACTGGAAACACCATATATTTT.

This clonotype showed up just a few times. The J gene is TRBJ2-1, the V gene TRBV10-3; TRBD1 matches at 7 bases. The CDR3 is made up of 15 amino acids. CDR1 and CDR2 (germline): ENHRY, SYGVKD. V was pared by 4 bases and J by 1 base, with 4 bases of the junction left unmatched. CDR3 sequence: CAISGSTGSYNEQFF. The CDR3 nucleotides read TGTGCCATCAGTGGATCGACAGGGTCCTACAATGAGCAGTTCTTC.

This clonotype was observed a handful of times. The V and J genes are TRBV5-5 and TRBJ1-3; no definite D call. Germline V gives CDR1 SGHKS, CDR2 YYEKEE (reference sequence). The CDR3 is made up of 16 amino acids. Trimming left V 3 bases short and J 0 bases short, with 13 bases between. The CDR3 DNA sequence: TGTGCCAGCAGCTCAAGCGGCGCGAACTCTGGAAACACCATATATTTT. This gives the protein CASSSSGANSGNTIYF.

The rearrangement uses TRBV5-1 and TRBJ2-1; 10 bases line up with TRBD2. Germline V lookup: CDR1 SGHRS, CDR2 YFSETQ. J gave up 5 bases and V 4 bases, and 9 bases lay outside the gene matches. This CDR3 is 16 amino acids long. The CDR3 bases are TGCGCCAGCAGCGTCGGGACTAGCGTTACAAACAATGAGCAGTTCTTC. Translated: CASSVGTSVTNNEQFF.

V is TRBV19 and J is TRBJ1-1; D remains unclear. Per germline, CDR1 LNHDA and CDR2 SQIVND (reference sequence). V gave up 3 bases and J gave up 8 bases, with 7 bases separating them. CDR3 length equals 11 residues. The CDR3 DNA sequence: TGTGCCAGTAGTATCTTTGGGGAAGCTTTCTTT. Protein: CASSIFGEAFF.

This clonotype was seen many times. The rearrangement joins TRBV11-2 to TRBJ2-3; 9 nucleotides line up with TRBD2. Germline CDR1 is SGHAT and CDR2 is FQNNGV. After removal of 5 bases from V and 4 bases from J, the junction contained 19 bases not matched to a gene. CDR3 length equals 19 residues. The CDR3 coding sequence is TGTGCCAGCAGCCGACGCGGGGGCCGTAGCGGGAGAGAGGCAGATACGCAGTATTTT. Protein: CASSRRGGRSGREADTQYF.

This rearrangement joins TRBV18 to TRBJ2-5; 9 nucleotides line up with TRBD1. V was clipped by 3 bases and J by 3 bases; unmatched bases: 5. CDR3 length: 15 amino acids. Looked up from germline, CDR1 is KGHSH and CDR2 is LQKENI. The CDR3, as DNA: TGTGCCAGCTCACCTCCCACAGGGGGCGAAGAGACCCAGTACTTC. Its translation: CASSPPTGGEETQYF.

This clonotype was seen a few times. The V call is TRBV3-1, the J call TRBJ2-1; 8 positions match TRBD1. With 1 base clipped from V and 6 bases from J, the junction kept 5 bases outside the gene matches. Germline V gene sequence: CDR1 LGHDT, CDR2 YNNKEL (reference sequence). The CDR3 extends over 15 amino acids. DNA for the CDR3: TGTGCCAGCAGCCAAGCTGGAGACAGGGGCAATGAGCAGTTCTTC. Translating gives CASSQAGDRGNEQFF.

In this sample, this clonotype turned up a few times. CDR3 protein: CASILAGGYEQYF. The CDR3 DNA reads as TGTGCCAGCATTTTAGCGGGAGGGTACGAGCAGTACTTC. V usage is TRBV6-2 or TRBV6-3 and J usage is TRBJ2-7; 11 positions match TRBD2. The CDR3 is 13 residues long. The germline V gene encodes CDR1 MNHEY and CDR2 SVGEGT. The V segment lost 7 bases and the J segment 4 bases; nucleotides outside the gene matches: 3.

This clonotype was detected many times. The genes are TRBV12-3 or TRBV12-4 and TRBJ2-7, with 7 bases aligning to TRBD1. V was clipped by 4 bases and J by 4 bases; unmatched bases: 4. This CDR3 is built from 13 residues. CDR3 protein: CASSSVQGYEQYF. The CDR3 DNA reads TGTGCCAGCAGTTCCGTACAGGGGTACGAGCAGTACTTC.

This clonotype was observed many times. The rearrangement uses TRBV3-1 and TRBJ2-1, with 9 bases lining up with TRBD2. CDR1 and CDR2 from the germline V gene are LGHDT and YNNKEL (reference sequence). CDR3 length equals 14 residues. V lost 4 bases and J lost 8; bases outside the gene matches: 6. The CDR3 DNA follows: TGTGCCAGCAGCCCTAGCGGGATGGGCCATGAGCAGTTCTTC. This codes for CASSPSGMGHEQFF.

The rearrangement joins TRBV7-9 to TRBJ1-1; D not resolved. The germline V gene encodes CDR1 SEHNR and CDR2 FQNEAQ (reference sequence). V dropped 5 bases and J dropped 5 bases, with 18 bases sitting between them. This CDR3 spans 15 amino acids. CDR3 DNA: TGTGCCAGCAGCCCCCTCGGATTGGGCGGGACTGAAGCTTTCTTT. This translates into CASSPLGLGGTEAFF.

The rearrangement joins TRBV20-1 to TRBJ2-1, with D maybe TRBD2 (6 bases). The germline V gene encodes CDR1 DFQATT and CDR2 SNEGSKA (reference sequence). V lost 0 bases and J lost 0, with 12 bases in between. This CDR3 spans 16 amino acids. CDR3 coding DNA: TGCAGTGCTAGAGATCTGGAGGGCAACTCCTACAATGAGCAGTTCTTC. Translation gives CSARDLEGNSYNEQFF.

The J gene is TRBJ2-1, the V gene TRBV20-1; a possible D gene is TRBD2 (6 bases). The CDR3 is made up of 14 amino acids. Germline CDR1 is DFQATT and CDR2 is SNEGSKA (reference sequence). V was clipped by 5 bases and J by 8 bases, with 19 bases between them. This chain's CDR3 is CSAFVAGPHYEQFF. In DNA form, the CDR3 reads TGCAGTGCTTTTGTGGCGGGACCCCATTATGAGCAGTTCTTC.

The count of this clonotype is one. At one end the junction does not follow the germline gene, possibly because of a read error. This chain links TRBV27 with TRBJ2-1; 10 nucleotides line up with TRBD2. This CDR3 region has 17 residues. Germline V lookup: CDR1 MNHEY, CDR2 SMNVEV (reference sequence). The CDR3 sequence: CASSQVASGGSYNEQFF. CDR3 coding DNA: TGCGCCAGCAGCCAAGTCGCTAGCGGGGGCTCCTACAATGAGCAGTTCTTC.

The J gene is TRBJ1-1, the V gene TRBV10-1; 10 bases line up with TRBD1. The CDR3 sequence is 15 residues long. The germline V gene encodes CDR1 WNHNN and CDR2 SYGVQD (reference sequence). The ends lost 8 bases at V and 8 bases at J; junction bases unmatched: 14. The chain's CDR3 is CASDADRGRGREAFF. DNA of the CDR3: TGCGCCAGCGACGCGGACAGGGGGAGAGGTAGGGAAGCTTTCTTT.

The chain employs TRBV18 and TRBJ1-5; D is unresolved. V gave up 2 bases and J gave up 6 bases, with 11 bases separating them. This CDR3 comprises 14 residues. The germline V gene has CDR1 KGHSH and CDR2 LQKENI. The CDR3 DNA reads TGTGCCAGCTCACCATCGCAGGAGGGTCAGCCCCAGCATTTT. It translates to CASSPSQEGQPQHF.

This clonotype showed up just a few times. V is TRBV20-1 and J is TRBJ2-7, with D hard to call. The CDR3 has 13 residues. Trimming stripped 3 bases from V and 1 base from J, with 10 bases between. Germline V lookup: CDR1 DFQATT, CDR2 SNEGSKA (reference sequence). CDR3 coding DNA: TGCAGTGCTAGTCCCGCTATATCCTACGAGCAGTACTTC. Its protein is CSASPAISYEQYF.

V usage is TRBV3-1 and J usage is TRBJ2-2, with 10 bases that match TRBD2. The CDR3 contains 15 residues. J was trimmed by 5 bases and V by 2 bases; bases with no gene match: 2. Per germline, CDR1 LGHDT and CDR2 YNNKEL (reference sequence). CDR3 in amino acids: CASSQKLAGTGELFF. CDR3 sequence (DNA): TGTGCCAGCAGCCAAAAACTAGCGGGAACCGGGGAGCTGTTTTTT.

This clonotype was recorded many times. V and J are TRBV20-1 and TRBJ2-1; D possibly uses TRBD1 or TRBD2 (5 bases each). With 3 bases removed from V and 8 bases from J, the gap between germline ends came to 11 bases. Germline CDR1 is DFQATT and CDR2 is SNEGSKA (reference sequence). The CDR3 spans 12 residues. Here the CDR3 reads CSARGVFHEQFF. The CDR3 bases are TGCAGTGCTAGGGGGGTCTTCCATGAGCAGTTCTTC.

The chain carries TRBV28 and TRBJ2-7, with D possibly matching TRBD1 (6 bases). The germline CDR1 and CDR2 sequences are MDHEN and SYDVKM. Trimming pared 3 bases from V and 9 bases from J, leaving 18 bases between. CDR3 size: 14 residues. The chain's CDR3 is CASSFEITGLGQYF. The CDR3 DNA reads as TGTGCCAGCAGTTTCGAGATCACAGGGCTTGGGCAGTACTTC.

This chain connects TRBV4-1 to TRBJ1-5; D perhaps matches TRBD1 (5 bases). Germline V lookup: CDR1 MGHRA, CDR2 YSYEKL. The CDR3 has 14 amino acids. V lost 1 base and J lost 9, with 13 bases in between. CDR3 nucleotide sequence: TGCGCCAGCAGCCAAGGGGGCACCAATTCGCCCCAGCATTTT. Residues: CASSQGGTNSPQHF.

This clonotype appeared a few times. The rearrangement links TRBV27 to TRBJ1-1, with 8 bases aligning to TRBD1. The trim removed 6 bases at V and 0 bases at J, leaving 15 bases unmatched. Looked up from germline, CDR1 is MNHEY and CDR2 is SMNVEV (reference sequence). This CDR3 is built from 18 residues. This CDR3 reads CASRRTRTGRGMNTEAFF. CDR3 in DNA: TGTGCCAGCAGGCGGACCAGGACAGGGCGGGGGATGAACACTGAAGCTTTCTTT.

This chain joins TRBV30 and TRBJ2-1; TRBD2 aligns across 8 bases. V was clipped by 1 base and J by 4 bases; unmatched bases: 6. CDR3 length equals 15 residues. CDR1 is GTSNPN, CDR2 SVGIG, per germline (reference sequence). CDR3 in amino acids: CAWSETSGVYNEQFF. The CDR3, as DNA: TGTGCCTGGAGTGAAACTAGCGGAGTTTACAATGAGCAGTTCTTC.

This chain links TRBV19 with TRBJ1-5, with 9 bases fitting TRBD1. CDR1 and CDR2 (germline): LNHDA, SQIVND (reference sequence). Trimming removed 2 bases from V and 9 bases from J; junction bases left unmatched: 5. This CDR3 has 14 residues. CDR3 region: CASSIPDRGRPQHF. CDR3 nucleotide sequence: TGTGCCAGTAGTATACCGGACAGGGGAAGGCCCCAGCATTTT.

This clonotype was counted many times. V gene TRBV6-1 combines with J gene TRBJ2-7; 9 nucleotides align to TRBD1. V lost 1 base, J lost 4 bases, and 8 bases stayed unmatched. CDR1 MNHNS and CDR2 SASEGT come from the germline V gene. This CDR3 has 16 residues. CDR3: CASSEEPLDRGYEQYF. The DNA for the CDR3 is TGTGCCAGCAGTGAAGAGCCGTTGGACAGGGGTTACGAGCAGTACTTC.

The table lists this clonotype with a few counts. The chain couples TRBV6-9 to TRBJ2-3; no definite D call. CDR1 and CDR2 from the germline V gene are MNHGY and SVAAGI. The CDR3 runs to 14 residues. V dropped 3 bases and J dropped 2 bases, with 9 bases sitting between them. The CDR3 reads CASSYYPNTDTQYF. The CDR3 DNA is TGTGCCAGCAGTTACTACCCGAACACAGATACGCAGTATTTT.

Comment on this clonotype: Being one base from a much bigger clone, this may be a read error. The chain is built from TRBV28 and TRBJ1-1, with a weak D call TRBD1 (6 bases). V was cut by 8 bases and J by 3 bases, with 13 bases left in between. The CDR3 length is 13 residues. Germline CDR1 and CDR2: MDHEN and SYDVKM. CDR3 nucleotides: TGTGCCAGCGGGGGCCGTGGGGACACTGAAGCTTTCTTT. Its protein is CASGGRGDTEAFF.

This clonotype appeared many times. V is TRBV5-1 and J is TRBJ1-2; possibly TRBD1 for D (6 bases). CDR1 and CDR2 (germline): SGHRS, YFSETQ. This CDR3 spans 14 amino acids. With 4 bases removed from V and 4 bases from J, the gap between germline ends came to 14 bases. The CDR3 sequence is CASSPRQDGYGYTF. The DNA for the CDR3 is TGCGCCAGCAGCCCTCGACAGGATGGCTATGGCTACACCTTC. The entire variable domain, with the rest obtained from reference TRBV5-1 and TRBJ1-2, is as follows: KAGVTQTPRYLIKTRGQQVTLSCSPISGHRSVSWYQQTPGQGLQFLFEYFSETQRNKGNFPGRFSGRQFSNSRSEMNVSTLELGDSALYLCASSPRQDGYGYTFGSGTRLTVV.

The rearrangement uses TRBV7-8 and TRBJ2-7; D is uncertain. The CDR3 length is 11 residues. CDR1 SGHVS and CDR2 FQNEAQ come from the germline V gene. With 1 base removed from V and 7 bases from J, the gap between germline ends came to 5 bases. Written as DNA, the CDR3 is TGTGCCAGCAGCTTAGATTTTGAGCAGTACTTC. Translating gives CASSLDFEQYF.